Given below is one TCR beta chain in context. This clonotype was recorded at least ten times. Its antigen remains undetermined. At one end the junction does not follow the germline gene, possibly because of a read error. The data derive from a study of T cells after yellow fever vaccination (dated by TCRdb to about 2019). Turning to the overall study: Libraries from fractions with low cell numbers were prepared with the SMART-Seq v4 Ultra Low Input RNA kit. Bulk TCR alpha and beta repertoires were sequenced longitudinally to track T-cell clones before and after primary and booster YFV17D yellow fever vaccination. Two healthy male donors, one aged 18 to 30 and one aged 30 to 39 years, were included in the cohort. Blood was collected at multiple timepoints before and after primary and secondary immunization, and bulk PBMC replicates and cell subsets were isolated. Summary of the overall study and its limitations: Compared with the primary T-cell response, the secondary T-cell response was weaker but faster, peaking on day 5 rather than day 15. Because the study included only a couple of donors, the extent to which the findings can be generalized is limited. Because abundant contaminating clonotypes from the bulk population could be contained in FACS-sorted repertoires, computational filtering was required. A small fraction of clonotypes showed up in both the CD4 and CD8 compartments, probably as a result of convergent recombination. After the booster, most of the clones that had expanded following primary vaccination were detected again (just under 97% of CD4 and roughly nine tenths of CD8), which suggests that memory was broadly maintained.

The CDR1 and CDR2 encoded by the germline V gene are SGHAT and FQNNGV. The CDR3 holds 18 amino acids from the cysteine to the phenylalanine. The read is trimmed to its CDR3 DNA, 54 bases read in frame from base 1. TCR cDNA was synthesized by 5'RACE template switching, through which a universal primer site and unique molecular identifiers were introduced. Priming of cDNA synthesis was performed from both the TCR alpha and TCR beta constant segments. Library amplification involved two PCR steps, and the second step added sample barcodes and sequencing adapters. Libraries were sequenced on Illumina HiSeq 2500 (2x100 bp) or NovaSeq (2x150 bp). As for how the authors treated the data: Reads were demultiplexed and collapsed into UMI consensus sequences with MIGEC, and V(D)J alignment was performed with MiXCR. Clonotypes responding to the vaccine were identified with edgeR on replicate PBMC samples, with the criteria of FDR below 0.01 and a log2 fold change above 5 up to day 15. Bulk clonotypes were assigned CD4 or CD8 identity according to which sequenced CD4 or CD8 repertoire held them at higher abundance. TCRdb redid the processing of the public reads, applying fastp at Q25 and MiXCR, and retained in-frame beta chains. Rows matching on CDR3 protein sequence are summarized as one entry with the most common DNA and genes. Clone size and V and J calls follow TCRdb, not the original study. The sample table contains 400,000 or so distinct CDR3 sequences; only one count was recorded for approximately 6% of them. The biggest ten clones account for roughly 15% of the sample.

Reading the label with the study, this specimen's treatment or condition is: live attenuated yellow fever vaccine strain. Two biological replicates of bulk PBMCs were collected at each blood-draw timepoint. A standard Ficoll-Paque protocol was used to isolate PBMCs from peripheral blood. TriZol was used to extract RNA from bulk PBMCs, CD4 and CD8 fractions, and dextramer-positive and dextramer-negative fractions. This chain joins TRBV11-2 to TRBJ2-1, with 7 junctional bases fitting TRBD2. The TCR was taken from a man under 40 who received the YFV17D yellow fever vaccine. The specimen was PBMCs, collected 5 days after the yellow fever booster vaccination. The DNA reads TGTGCCAGCAGCTTAAGGGTAGCGGGTGGGTTAGCCTACAAGGAGCAGTTCTTC. Protein translation: CASSLRVAGGLAYKEQFF.